This TCR beta chain emerged from a study of cytomegalovirus exposure and HLA in healthy donors. As to this clone: The antigen remains undetermined.

Notes on the study in general: Clonal expansion, a later analysis showed, was greater in HLA-associated TCR beta chains than in equally common others. Roughly uniform sequencing depth across donors was assumed, possibly incorrectly.

With 60 Vbeta and 13 Jbeta primers, the PCR was carried out. The table came from immunoSEQ multiplex PCR; TCRdb's copy has only in-frame clones and leaves some out. The sample lists more than 110,000 clones, around 75% occurring once. The CDR3 length is 13 residues. Germline V gene data show CDR1 as KGHSH and CDR2 as LQKENI. Trimming pared 6 bases from V and 6 bases from J, leaving 14 bases between. This TCR came from a female donor in good health and CMV-seronegative. Sequencing was done on a sample of PBMCs. The chain couples TRBV18 to TRBJ1-1; no firm D call. The CDR3 nucleotides are TGTGCCAGCTCGCCTGGATCAGGATCTGAAGCTTTCTTT. Translated, it gives CASSPGSGSEAFF.